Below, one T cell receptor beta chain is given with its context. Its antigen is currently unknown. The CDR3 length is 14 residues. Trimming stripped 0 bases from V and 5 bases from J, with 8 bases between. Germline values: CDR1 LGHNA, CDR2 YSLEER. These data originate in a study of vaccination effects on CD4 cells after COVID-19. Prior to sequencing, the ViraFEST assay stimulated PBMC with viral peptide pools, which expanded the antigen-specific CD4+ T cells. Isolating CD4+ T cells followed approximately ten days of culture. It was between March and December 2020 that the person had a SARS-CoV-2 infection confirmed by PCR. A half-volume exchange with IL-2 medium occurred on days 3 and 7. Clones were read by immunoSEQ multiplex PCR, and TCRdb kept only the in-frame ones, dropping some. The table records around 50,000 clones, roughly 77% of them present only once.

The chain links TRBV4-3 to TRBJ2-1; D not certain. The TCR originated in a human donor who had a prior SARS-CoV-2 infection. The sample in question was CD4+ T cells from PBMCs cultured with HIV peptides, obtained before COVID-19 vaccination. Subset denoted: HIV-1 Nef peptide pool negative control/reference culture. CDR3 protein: CASSQDSPNNEQFF. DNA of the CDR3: TGCGCCAGCAGCCAAGACTCGCCAAACAATGAGCAGTTCTTC.